The 14 T cell receptor beta chains below were found in one sample sequenced in a study of T-cell memory formation after mild COVID-19. TCRdb independently ran MiXCR on the 5' RACE reads; one entry per CDR3 protein. There are approximately 340,000 distinct CDR3 sequences in the sample; over 10% occur only once, and about 20% lies in the top ten. The sample taken for sequencing was PBMCs or a T cell subset sorted from them (not recorded which). Receptors were obtained from a man between 18 and 29 years old who had mild COVID-19 (a few samples of this study predate the infection). Cell type and time point are not known.

The sample holds a few counts of this clonotype. The chain uses TRBV12-3 or TRBV12-4 and TRBJ2-3; 7 bases match TRBD2. This CDR3 is 14 amino acids long. V shed 5 bases, J shed 5 bases, and the junction held 7 bases outside the gene matches. This CDR3 reads CASSPRDYGDTQYF. In DNA form, the CDR3 reads TGTGCCAGCAGTCCCCGGGACTATGGAGATACGCAGTATTTT.

This clonotype was counted between two and nine times. This rearrangement joins TRBV4-1 to TRBJ1-6; D is perhaps TRBD1 (5 bases). The CDR3 spans 15 residues. V lost 3 bases to trimming and J lost 7 bases, with 13 bases between them. Germline V lookup: CDR1 MGHRA, CDR2 YSYEKL. CDR3 sequence (DNA): TGCGCCAGCAGCCAGTATCAGGGACTGAATTCACCCCTCCACTTT. Translation gives CASSQYQGLNSPLHF.

The rearrangement joins TRBV5-1 to TRBJ2-5, with unresolved D. Germline CDR1 is SGHRS and CDR2 is YFSETQ. The CDR3 is 14 residues long. The V gene lost 4 bases and the J gene lost 4 bases, with 14 bases spanning the gap. CDR3: CASSTSRRSETQYF. CDR3 DNA sequence: TGCGCCAGCAGCACTTCCCGGCGGTCAGAGACCCAGTACTTC.

This clonotype was observed a few times. The rearrangement uses TRBV7-8 and TRBJ1-5; D gene uncertain. The CDR3 is made up of 14 amino acids. The V end lost 0 bases, the J end lost 1 base, and 4 bases lay between the germline ends. The germline V gene encodes CDR1 SGHVS and CDR2 FQNEAQ. The CDR3 coding sequence is TGTGCCAGCAGCTTAGCATGGAGCAATCAGCCCCAGCATTTT. Encoded protein: CASSLAWSNQPQHF.

At least ten counts were recorded for this clonotype. The chain joins TRBV18 to TRBJ2-7; D is tentatively TRBD1 or TRBD2 (6 bases each). The CDR3 is made up of 16 amino acids. Germline V gene sequence: CDR1 KGHSH, CDR2 LQKENI. The V and J ends lost 3 bases and 3 bases respectively, with 18 bases between them. The DNA for the CDR3 is TGTGCCAGCTCACCGCTGCGGGGCAGGGGAGACTACGAGCAGTACTTC. It specifies CASSPLRGRGDYEQYF.

This chain connects TRBV7-9 to TRBJ1-6; 7 bases align to TRBD1. With V trimmed by 1 base and J by 10 bases, 4 bases remained unmatched. This CDR3 contains 14 residues. Germline V gene lookup returns CDR1 SEHNR and CDR2 FQNEAQ (reference sequence). The CDR3 DNA reads TGTGCCAGCAGCTTAGAAGGGGACAGCTCACCCCTCCACTTT. Translation: CASSLEGDSSPLHF.

This clonotype has ten or more counts. The chain couples TRBV19 to TRBJ2-7; D may be TRBD2 (6 bases). Trimming left V 5 bases short and J 6 bases short, with 14 bases between. This CDR3 spans 13 amino acids. The germline V gene encodes CDR1 LNHDA and CDR2 SQIVND (reference sequence). The DNA of the CDR3 is TGTGCCAGTAGTGCGCGATCTAGCGCCGAGCAGTACTTC. This gives the protein CASSARSSAEQYF.

J is TRBJ2-7 and V is TRBV18; D is perhaps TRBD2 (6 bases). The CDR3 has 15 residues. The germline V gene has CDR1 KGHSH and CDR2 LQKENI. V was shortened by 3 bases and J by 1 base, with 13 bases between the two germline ends. The CDR3: CASSPGGTPSYEQYF. The CDR3 nucleotides read TGTGCCAGCTCACCCGGCGGGACCCCGTCCTACGAGCAGTACTTC.

The rearrangement links TRBV4-3 to TRBJ2-5; TRBD2 agrees at 9 bases. The CDR3 is 17 residues long. V lost 4 bases and J lost 5; bases outside the gene matches: 14. Germline V gene lookup returns CDR1 LGHNA and CDR2 YSLEER. The CDR3: CASSLTSPSGVWETQYF. Here the CDR3 DNA reads TGCGCCAGCAGCCTCACCTCCCCTAGCGGGGTATGGGAGACCCAGTACTTC.

The chain carries TRBV5-1 and TRBJ2-7; TRBD1 agrees at 7 bases. With 5 bases clipped from V and 3 bases from J, the junction kept 5 bases outside the gene matches. Germline assignment: CDR1 SGHRS and CDR2 YFSETQ. CDR3 size: 13 residues. The CDR3 here is CASRYWTGYEQYF. For the CDR3, the DNA is TGCGCCAGCAGGTATTGGACAGGCTACGAGCAGTACTTC.

This chain joins TRBV5-6 and TRBJ1-1, with a tentative D call TRBD1 (5 bases). Trimming removed 0 bases at V and 6 bases at J, with 18 bases between. The CDR3 sequence is 16 residues long. Germline V lookup: CDR1 SGHDT, CDR2 YYEEEE. The CDR3 bases are TGTGCCAGCAGCTTGGATCTCGCAGGGTTCATCCCTGAAGCTTTCTTT. Translation gives CASSLDLAGFIPEAFF.

This clonotype appeared a few times. J is TRBJ1-1 and V is TRBV5-1; tentatively, D is TRBD1 (5 bases). Trimming pared 5 bases from V and 4 bases from J, leaving 18 bases between. Germline V gives CDR1 SGHRS, CDR2 YFSETQ. The CDR3 runs 15 residues. CDR3 in amino acids: CASRRSPGGGTEAFF. CDR3 coding DNA: TGCGCCAGCAGACGTTCCCCTGGGGGGGGCACTGAAGCTTTCTTT.

The chain couples TRBV11-2 to TRBJ2-1, with 13 bases aligning to TRBD2. Germline trimming cut 5 bases from V and 5 bases from J; bases unmatched to any gene: 6. Germline V gene data show CDR1 as SGHAT and CDR2 as FQNNGV. There are 16 residues in the CDR3. The CDR3 nucleotides read TGTGCCAGCAGCATAAGACTAGCGGGGGGTGACAATGAGCAGTTCTTC. Translation: CASSIRLAGGDNEQFF.

A few counts support this clonotype. The chain links TRBV4-2 to TRBJ2-7, with a possible D match to TRBD1 (8 bases). CDR3 length: 16 residues. V lost 3 bases and J lost 1, with 16 bases in between. In germline, CDR1 is LGHNA, CDR2 YNFKEQ. The CDR3 sequence: CASSHDDRGGSYEQYF. CDR3 sequence (DNA): TGTGCCAGCAGCCATGATGACAGGGGAGGGTCCTACGAGCAGTACTTC.